A selection of T cell receptor beta chains follows, all from one sample in a study of preoperative IRX-2 immunotherapy in early breast cancer. Method: immunoSEQ multiplex PCR; TCRdb's copy keeps in-frame clones and lacks some. The profile shows tens of thousands of clones, roughly four fifths of them singletons. The sequencing used lymph node tissue, collected after IRX-2 immunotherapy. These receptors were taken from a human donor with breast cancer. The CDR3 runs from the conserved cysteine through the conserved F or W. A D gene is named only where the DNA matches it firmly. Size tells how often a clone was seen (once, few, many) or the class of an expanded clone, and some rows leave it out.

d_call clone_size j_call v_call cdr3_nt cdr3_aa
- - TRBJ2-7 TRBV6-8 TGTGCCAGCAGTCTATCACAGTCCTACGAGCAGTACTTC CASSLSQSYEQYF
- - TRBJ1-1 TRBV6-8 TGTGCCAGCAGTCGGGACACTTGGAACACTGAAGCTTTCTTT CASSRDTWNTEAFF
- few TRBJ1-5 TRBV11-3 TGTGCCAGCAGCTTGAGTGGGATGGTGCTCAATCAGCCCCAGCATTTT CASSLSGMVLNQPQHF
TRBD2 - TRBJ2-3 TRBV6-8 TGTGCCAGCGGTAACCTAGCGGGGACGGATACGCAGTATTTT CASGNLAGTDTQYF
- few TRBJ1-5 TRBV30 TGTGCGATGGGTGTAGATAGCAATCAGCCCCAGCATTTT CAMGVDSNQPQHF
- - TRBJ2-2 TRBV10-2 TGCGCCACTCAACCCGACAAGGCCGGGGAGCTGTTTTTT CATQPDKAGELFF
TRBD1 - TRBJ1-2 TRBV6-8 TGTGCCAGCAGTTACGAAGGGACAGGGCACTATGGCTACACCTTC CASSYEGTGHYGYTF
- - TRBJ1-4 TRBV7-5 TGTGCCAGCAGCCCCGCGGGACAGGCTAATGAAAAACTGTTTTTT CASSPAGQANEKLFF
- few TRBJ1-5 TRBV7-1 TGTGCCAGCAGCTTAGGGGCCAGTAATCAGCCCCAGCATTTT CASSLGASNQPQHF
TRBD2 - TRBJ2-1 TRBV11-3 TGTGCCAGCAGCGTGACTAGCGGGCCCCACAATGAGCAGTTCTTC CASSVTSGPHNEQFF
TRBD1 - TRBJ1-2 TRBV19 TGTGCCAGTTGCGGCAGGGGGAACGATGGCTACACCTTC CASCGRGNDGYTF
- once TRBJ1-5 TRBV7-7 TGTGCCAGCAGCCCCGACGGTAGCAATCAGCCCCAGCATTTT CASSPDGSNQPQHF
TRBD1 - TRBJ1-1 TRBV7-6 TGTGCCAGCAGCGGTTGGGACAGGGCTTTCTTCATGAACACTGAAGTTTTCTTT CASSGWDRAFFMNTEVFF
- - TRBJ1-5 TRBV7-1 TGTGCCAGCAGCTTGGAAGGGACCGGGGGTGGAGGGAGCAATCAGCCCCAGCATTTT CASSLEGTGGGGSNQPQHF
- - TRBJ1-3 TRBV11-3 TGTGCCAGCAGTCGTTTGTCCGGGGGGAATCCTGGAAACACCATATATTTT CASSRLSGGNPGNTIYF
- - TRBJ1-6 TRBV6-8 TGTGCCAGCAGCATCCGGGACGGAGATAATTCACCCCTCCACTTT CASSIRDGDNSPLHF
- - TRBJ1-5 TRBV10-2 TGCGCCAGCAGTGATGGGCCCTGGGCAAATCAGCCCCAGCATTTT CASSDGPWANQPQHF
- - TRBJ1-4 TRBV6-8 TGTGCCAGCAGCCTAGGGGCCACGGGTGAAAAACTGTTTTTT CASSLGATGEKLFF
TRBD1 - TRBJ2-3 TRBV15 TGTGCCACCAGCAGAGTTACAGGGGTACCAGATACGCAGTATTTT CATSRVTGVPDTQYF
- few TRBJ1-6 TRBV18 TGTGCCAGCACTAAGGATACCGGGTCTTGGTTAGGTTCACCCCTCCACTTT CASTKDTGSWLGSPLHF
- - TRBJ2-1 TRBV7-1 TGTGCCAGCAGCTTCCAATTTGCGGGGGCCGGAAACAATGAGCAGTTCTTC CASSFQFAGAGNNEQFF
- once TRBJ1-4 TRBV7-1 TGTGCCAGCAGCTTAAACAGGGATGAAAAACTGTTTTTT CASSLNRDEKLFF
- - TRBJ1-4 TRBV11-3 TGTGCCAGCAGCCGGATAGTTTTTGCAACTAATGAAAAACTGTTTTTT CASSRIVFATNEKLFF
- - TRBJ1-3 TRBV6-8 TGTGCCAGCAGTGACACAACCTCTGGAAACACCATATATTTT CASSDTTSGNTIYF
- - TRBJ1-5 TRBV6-8 TGTGCCAGCAGGCCCGGGACTGATAGCAATCAGCCCCAGCATTTT CASRPGTDSNQPQHF
- - TRBJ1-5 TRBV11-3 TGTGCCAGCAGCTTAGTCTTTGCCAGCGTCCCCGAGGTCAATCAGCCCCAGCATTTT CASSLVFASVPEVNQPQHF
- once TRBJ2-1 TRBV29-1 TGCAGCGTTGATTTAGGGTCTGGCAATGAGCAGTTCTTC CSVDLGSGNEQFF
- - TRBJ2-2 TRBV6-8 TGTGCCAGCAGTTACTCGAGGACGGTCGGGGAGCTGTTTTTT CASSYSRTVGELFF